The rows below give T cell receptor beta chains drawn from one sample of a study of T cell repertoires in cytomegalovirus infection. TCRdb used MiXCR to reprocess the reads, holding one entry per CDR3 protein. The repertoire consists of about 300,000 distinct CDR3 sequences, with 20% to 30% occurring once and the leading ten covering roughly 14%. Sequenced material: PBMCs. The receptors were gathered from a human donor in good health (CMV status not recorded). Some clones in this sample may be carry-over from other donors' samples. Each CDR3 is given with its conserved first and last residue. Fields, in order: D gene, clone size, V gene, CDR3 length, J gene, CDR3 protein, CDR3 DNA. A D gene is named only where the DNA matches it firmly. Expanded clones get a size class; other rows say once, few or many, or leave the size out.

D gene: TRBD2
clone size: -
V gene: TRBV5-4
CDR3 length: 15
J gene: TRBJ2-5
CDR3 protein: CAIQSRLAGQETQYF
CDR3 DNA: TGTGCCATCCAATCCCGACTAGCGGGGCAAGAGACCCAGTACTTC

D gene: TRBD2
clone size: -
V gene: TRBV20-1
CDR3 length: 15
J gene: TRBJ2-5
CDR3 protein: CSARAASGKQETQYF
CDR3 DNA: TGCAGTGCTAGGGCGGCTAGCGGGAAACAAGAGACCCAGTACTTC

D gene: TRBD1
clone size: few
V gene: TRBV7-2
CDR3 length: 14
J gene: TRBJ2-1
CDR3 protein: CASSLVQGRNEQFF
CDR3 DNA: TGTGCCAGCAGCTTAGTACAGGGGCGGAATGAGCAGTTCTTC

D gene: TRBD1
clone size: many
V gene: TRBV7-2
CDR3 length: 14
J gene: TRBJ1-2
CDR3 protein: CASSTGQGYYGYTF
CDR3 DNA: TGTGCCAGCAGCACGGGACAGGGCTACTATGGCTACACCTTC

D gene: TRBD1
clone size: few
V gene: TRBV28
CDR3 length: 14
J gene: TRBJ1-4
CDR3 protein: CASSQDRGLEKLFF
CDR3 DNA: TGTGCCAGCAGCCAGGACAGGGGGCTTGAAAAACTGTTTTTT

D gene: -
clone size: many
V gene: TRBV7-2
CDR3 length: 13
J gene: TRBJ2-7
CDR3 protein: CASSLALVNEQYF
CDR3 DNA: TGTGCCAGCAGCTTAGCGCTGGTGAACGAGCAGTACTTC

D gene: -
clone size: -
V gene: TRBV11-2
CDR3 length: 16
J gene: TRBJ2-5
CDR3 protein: CASSLSAGGIQETQYF
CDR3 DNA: TGTGCCAGCAGCTTAAGCGCCGGAGGGATCCAAGAGACCCAGTACTTC

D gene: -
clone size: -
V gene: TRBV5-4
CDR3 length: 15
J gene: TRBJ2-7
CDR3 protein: CASSLIGTPPYEQYF
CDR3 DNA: TGTGCCAGCAGCCTCATTGGGACCCCACCCTACGAGCAGTACTTC

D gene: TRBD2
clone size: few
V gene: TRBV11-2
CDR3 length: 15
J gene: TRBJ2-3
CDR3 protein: CASSFTSGRADTQYF
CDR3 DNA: TGTGCCAGCAGCTTTACTAGCGGGAGGGCCGATACGCAGTATTTT

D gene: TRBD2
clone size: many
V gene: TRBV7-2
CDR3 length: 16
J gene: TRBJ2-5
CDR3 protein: CASSLGTSGVQETQYF
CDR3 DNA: TGTGCCAGCAGCTTAGGGACTAGCGGGGTACAAGAGACCCAGTACTTC